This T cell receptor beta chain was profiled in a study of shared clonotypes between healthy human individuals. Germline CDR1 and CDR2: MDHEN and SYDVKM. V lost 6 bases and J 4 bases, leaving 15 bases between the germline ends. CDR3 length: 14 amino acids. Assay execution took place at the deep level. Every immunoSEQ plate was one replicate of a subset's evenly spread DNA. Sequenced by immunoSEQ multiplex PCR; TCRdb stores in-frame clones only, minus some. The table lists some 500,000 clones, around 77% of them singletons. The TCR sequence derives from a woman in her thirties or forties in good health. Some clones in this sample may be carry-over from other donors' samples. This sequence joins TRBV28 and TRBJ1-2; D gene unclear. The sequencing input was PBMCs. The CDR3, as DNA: TGTGCCAGCAGCCCCGCGCCTGGAAGCTATGGCTACACCTTC. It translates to CASSPAPGSYGYTF.